This T cell receptor (beta chain) was observed in a study of cytomegalovirus exposure and HLA in healthy donors. Study-wide findings and caveats: There were a few CMV-associated chains whose specificity for CMV antigens was confirmed in vitro. Judged likely to be a sequencing artifact was a cluster of highly shared sequence variants. According to a later analysis, donors in an Asian-associated ancestry cluster reportedly had fewer N-insertions than the approximately 620-donor mean.

About this clone itself: Its target is not known.

Per the germline V gene, CDR1 is SEHNR and CDR2 is FQNEAQ (reference sequence). CDR3 size: 12 residues. The J segment lost 5 bases and the V segment lost 5 bases, leaving 2 bases of the junction unmatched. The PCR made use of 60 Vbeta and 13 Jbeta primers. The method was immunoSEQ multiplex PCR; TCRdb's version includes in-frame clones alone and lacks a portion of them. The profile shows fewer than 250,000 clones, just under 75% of them singletons. Sequencing used PBMCs. The chain couples TRBV7-9 to TRBJ1-1; 7 bases are a match to TRBD1. This clonotype was sampled from a man aged 25 to 40 in good health and CMV-seropositive. CDR3 DNA sequence: TGTGCCAGCAGCGACAGGGAGACTGAAGCTTTCTTT. This sequence encodes CASSDRETEAFF.